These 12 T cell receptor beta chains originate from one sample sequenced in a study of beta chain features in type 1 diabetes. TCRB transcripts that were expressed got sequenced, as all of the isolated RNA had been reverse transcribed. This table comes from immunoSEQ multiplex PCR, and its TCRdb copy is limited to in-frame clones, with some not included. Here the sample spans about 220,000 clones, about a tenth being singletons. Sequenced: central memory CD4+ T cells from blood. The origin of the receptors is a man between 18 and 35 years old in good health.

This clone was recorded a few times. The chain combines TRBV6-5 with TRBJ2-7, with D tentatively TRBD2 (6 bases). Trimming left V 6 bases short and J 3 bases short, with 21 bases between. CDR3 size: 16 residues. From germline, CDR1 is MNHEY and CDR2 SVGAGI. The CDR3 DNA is TGTGCCAGCAGATACGGGGCGGGAAGCGAAGGCTACGAGCAGTACTTC. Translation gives CASRYGAGSEGYEQYF.

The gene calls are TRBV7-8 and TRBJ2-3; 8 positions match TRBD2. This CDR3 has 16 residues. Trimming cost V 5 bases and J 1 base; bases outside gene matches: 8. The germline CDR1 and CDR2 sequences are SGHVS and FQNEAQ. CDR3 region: CASSQSLAERTDTQYF. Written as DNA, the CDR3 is TGTGCCAGCAGCCAGTCACTAGCGGAGCGCACAGATACGCAGTATTTT.

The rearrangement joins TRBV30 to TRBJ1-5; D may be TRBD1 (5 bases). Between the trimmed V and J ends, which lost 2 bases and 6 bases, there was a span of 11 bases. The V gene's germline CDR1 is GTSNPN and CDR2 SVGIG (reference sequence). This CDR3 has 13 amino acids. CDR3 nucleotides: TGTGCCTGGAGTCCGGAGGGGTTTCAGCCCCAGCATTTT. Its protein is CAWSPEGFQPQHF. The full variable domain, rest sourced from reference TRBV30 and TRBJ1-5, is SQTIHQWPATLVQPVGSPLSLECTVEGTSNPNLYWYRQAAGRGLQLLFYSVGIGQISSEVPQNLSASRPQDRQFILSSKKLLLSDSGFYLCAWSPEGFQPQHFGDGTRLSIL.

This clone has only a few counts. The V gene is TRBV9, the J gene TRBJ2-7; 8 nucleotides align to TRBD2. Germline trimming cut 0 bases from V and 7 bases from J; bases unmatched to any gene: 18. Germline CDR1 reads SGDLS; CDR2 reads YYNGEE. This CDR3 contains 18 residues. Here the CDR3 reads CASSVGLQVGAGAGEQYF. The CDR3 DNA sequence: TGTGCCAGCAGCGTAGGTCTCCAAGTGGGAGCGGGAGCGGGGGAGCAGTACTTC.

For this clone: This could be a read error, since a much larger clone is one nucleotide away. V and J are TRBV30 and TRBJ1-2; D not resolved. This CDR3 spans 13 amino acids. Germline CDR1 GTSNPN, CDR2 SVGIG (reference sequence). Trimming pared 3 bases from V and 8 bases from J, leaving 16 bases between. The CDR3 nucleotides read TGTGCCTGGAGGCCCTCGCCCGCGGGAGGCTACACCTTC. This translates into CAWRPSPAGGYTF.

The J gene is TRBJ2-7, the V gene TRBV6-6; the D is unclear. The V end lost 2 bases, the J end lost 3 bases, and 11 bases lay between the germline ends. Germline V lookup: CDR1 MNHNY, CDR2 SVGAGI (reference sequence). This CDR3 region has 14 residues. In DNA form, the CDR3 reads TGTGCCAGCAGTTACCAGGAGACCTACTACGAGCAGTACTTC. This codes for CASSYQETYYEQYF.

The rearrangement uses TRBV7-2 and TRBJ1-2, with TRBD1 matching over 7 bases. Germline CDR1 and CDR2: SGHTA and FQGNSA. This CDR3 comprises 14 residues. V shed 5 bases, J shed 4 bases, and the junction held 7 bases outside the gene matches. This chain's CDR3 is CASSPLGTAYGYTF. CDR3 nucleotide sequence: TGTGCCAGCAGCCCATTGGGGACAGCCTATGGCTACACCTTC.

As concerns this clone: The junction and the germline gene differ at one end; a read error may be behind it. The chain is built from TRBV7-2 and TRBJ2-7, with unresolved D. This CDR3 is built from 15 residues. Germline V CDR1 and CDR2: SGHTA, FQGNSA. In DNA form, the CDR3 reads TGTGCCAGCAGCTTAGGCCAGTACCACCCCTACGCGCAGTACTTC. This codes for CASSLGQYHPYAQYF.

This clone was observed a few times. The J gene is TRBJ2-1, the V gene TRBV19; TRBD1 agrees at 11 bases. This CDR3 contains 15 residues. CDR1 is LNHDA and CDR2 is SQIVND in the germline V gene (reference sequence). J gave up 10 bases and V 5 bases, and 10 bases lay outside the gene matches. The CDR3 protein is CASSLRTGGAWEQFF. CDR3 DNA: TGTGCCAGTAGTCTTAGGACAGGGGGCGCATGGGAGCAGTTCTTC. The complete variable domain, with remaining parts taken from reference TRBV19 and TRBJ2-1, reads DGGITQSPKYLFRKEGQNVTLSCEQNLNHDAMYWYRQDPGQGLRLIYYSQIVNDFQKGDIAEGYSVSREKKESFPLTVTSAQKNPTAFYLCASSLRTGGAWEQFFGPGTRLTVL.

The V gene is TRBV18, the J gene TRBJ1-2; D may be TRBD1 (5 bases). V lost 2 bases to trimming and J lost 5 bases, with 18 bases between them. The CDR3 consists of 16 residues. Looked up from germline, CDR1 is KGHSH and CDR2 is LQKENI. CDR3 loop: CASSPSRSGTEYGYTF. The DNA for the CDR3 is TGTGCCAGCTCACCAAGCCGATCCGGGACGGAATATGGCTACACCTTC.

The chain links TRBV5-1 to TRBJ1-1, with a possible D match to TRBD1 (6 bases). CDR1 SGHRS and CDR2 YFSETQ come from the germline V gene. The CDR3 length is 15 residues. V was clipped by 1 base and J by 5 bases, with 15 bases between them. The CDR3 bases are TGCGCCAGCAGCTTGAATCAGCAGGGGCAGACTGAAGCTTTCTTT. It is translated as CASSLNQQGQTEAFF.

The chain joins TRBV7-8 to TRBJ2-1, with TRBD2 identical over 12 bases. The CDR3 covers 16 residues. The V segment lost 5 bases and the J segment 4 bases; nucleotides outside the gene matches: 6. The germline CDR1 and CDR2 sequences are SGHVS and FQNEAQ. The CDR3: CASSRLAGAQYNEQFF. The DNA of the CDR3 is TGTGCCAGCAGCAGACTAGCGGGAGCACAATACAATGAGCAGTTCTTC.